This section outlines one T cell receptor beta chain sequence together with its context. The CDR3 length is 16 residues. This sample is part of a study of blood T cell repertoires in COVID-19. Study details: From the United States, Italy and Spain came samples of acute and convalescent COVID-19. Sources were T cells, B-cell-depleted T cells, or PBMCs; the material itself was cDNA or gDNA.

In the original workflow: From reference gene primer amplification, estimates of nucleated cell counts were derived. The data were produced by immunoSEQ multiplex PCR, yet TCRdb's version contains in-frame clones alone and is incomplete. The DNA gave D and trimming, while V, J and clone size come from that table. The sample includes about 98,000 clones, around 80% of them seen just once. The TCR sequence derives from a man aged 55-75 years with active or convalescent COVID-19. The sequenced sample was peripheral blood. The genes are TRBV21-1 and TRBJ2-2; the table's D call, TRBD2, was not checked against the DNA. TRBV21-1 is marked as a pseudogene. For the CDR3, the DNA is TGTGCCAGCAGCAAAGCCCCTAGAAGTAACACCGGGGAGCTGTTTTTT. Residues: CASSKAPRSNTGELFF.